This T cell receptor (beta chain) was obtained from a study of shared clonotypes between healthy human individuals. Across the whole study: The study used three CD4 naive, three CD4 memory, two CD8 naive and one CD8 memory plate per donor.

Study-level results: Naive subsets typically showed greater estimated richness than memory subsets.

Naive CD8 cells comprised CD45RO-negative, CCR7-positively selected cells, excluding terminally differentiated effector memory CD45RA+ cells. The donor cohort consisted entirely of Caucasian adults residing in Nashville, Tennessee. Germline values: CDR1 MNHNY, CDR2 SVGAGI (reference sequence). This CDR3 region has 13 residues. V gave up 7 bases and J gave up 5 bases; unmatched junction bases: 6. The authors split each subset's genomic DNA evenly across several immunoSEQ plates. Method: immunoSEQ multiplex PCR; TCRdb's copy keeps in-frame clones and lacks some. This table has 1.5 million to 2.5 million clones, over 85% appearing once. In this sample, this clone turned up a few times. Its antigen remains unidentified.

The chain links TRBV6-6 to TRBJ2-7, with 9 bases matching TRBD1. The specimen was naive CD8+ T cells sorted from blood. The receptor was isolated from a man aged 18 to 30 in good health. The CDR3, as DNA: TGTGCCAGCACCTGGACAGGGGCGGACGAGCAGTACTTC. Translated, it gives CASTWTGADEQYF.